This passage covers 8 T cell receptor beta chains from one sample sequenced in a study of shared clonotypes between healthy human individuals. Clones were read by immunoSEQ multiplex PCR, and TCRdb kept only the in-frame ones, dropping some. The sample contains 2 million to 2.5 million clones, 80% to 95% of which appear only once. Material for sequencing was naive CD4+ T cells from PBMCs. Described subset: CD45RA+ positively selected. These receptor sequences come from a man younger than 35 in good health. Some clones in this sample may be carry-over from other donors' samples.

V usage is TRBV10-3 and J usage is TRBJ2-3, with 13 nucleotides matching TRBD2. With 7 bases clipped from V and 3 bases from J, the junction kept 7 bases outside the gene matches. Germline V gene lookup returns CDR1 ENHRY and CDR2 SYGVKD. The CDR3 has 16 residues. The CDR3 DNA follows: TGTGCCATCAAGGGGACTAGCGGGATAGGTACAGATACGCAGTATTTT. Translating it yields CAIKGTSGIGTDTQYF.

This clone was recorded once. CDR3 sequence reads: CASRTRTVTYEQYF. In nucleotides, the CDR3 is TGTGCCAGCAGGACCCGGACAGTTACCTACGAGCAGTACTTC. The V and J genes are TRBV28 and TRBJ2-7; tentatively, D is TRBD1 (6 bases). Trimming shortened V by 6 bases and J by 2 bases, and 14 bases separated the two germline ends. This CDR3 region has 14 residues. Germline loops: CDR1 MDHEN, CDR2 SYDVKM.

The chain has TRBV7-8 and TRBJ2-7, with a weak D call TRBD2 (6 bases). Germline assignment: CDR1 SGHVS and CDR2 FQNEAQ. This CDR3 region has 15 residues. Trimming removed 1 base from V and 6 bases from J, with 16 bases in between. Here the CDR3 DNA reads TGTGCCAGCAGCTTAGGCACGGGAGAAGGGGCCGAGCAGTACTTC. Its translation is CASSLGTGEGAEQYF. The whole variable domain, remainder taken from reference TRBV7-8 and TRBJ2-7, is GAGVSQSPRYKVAKRGQDVALRCDPISGHVSLFWYQQALGQGPEFLTYFQNEAQLDKSGLPSDRFFAERPEGSVSTLKIQRTQQEDSAVYLCASSLGTGEGAEQYFGPGTRLTVT.

Comment on this clone: This same CDR3 is encoded by further DNA sequences in the sample. The chain combines TRBV29-1 with TRBJ2-6; unclear D gene. The CDR3 sequence is 12 residues long. V lost 4 bases, J lost 4 bases, and 5 bases lay in between. Germline CDR1 reads SQVTM; CDR2 reads ANQGSEA. The CDR3 protein is CSVGLGANVLTF. The CDR3 nucleotides read TGCAGCGTTGGTCTAGGGGCCAACGTCCTGACTTTC.

The V gene is TRBV29-1, the J gene TRBJ1-2, with D hard to call. V lost 6 bases and J 4 bases, leaving 15 bases between the germline ends. This CDR3 has 13 residues. The germline V gene has CDR1 SQVTM and CDR2 ANQGSEA. The CDR3 reads CSVAPGVGYGYTF. The CDR3 nucleotides are TGCAGCGTGGCCCCGGGAGTTGGCTATGGCTACACCTTC.

As regards this clone: Other DNA sequences in this specimen translate into the identical CDR3. The chain combines TRBV18 with TRBJ1-1; 8 bases align to TRBD1. Germline V lookup: CDR1 KGHSH, CDR2 LQKENI. The junction had 7 bases not matched to a gene; V was cut back by 6 bases and J by 1 base. The CDR3 loop spans 15 amino acids. The DNA for the CDR3 is TGTGCCAGCTCCCTTGGACAGGGACAGAACACTGAAGCTTTCTTT. Encoded protein: CASSLGQGQNTEAFF.

The chain couples TRBV7-8 to TRBJ1-1; D is perhaps TRBD1 (5 bases). CDR1 and CDR2 from the germline V gene are SGHVS and FQNEAQ. The CDR3 runs to 12 residues. V was clipped by 3 bases and J by 8 bases, with 10 bases between them. CDR3 DNA: TGTGCCAGCAGCTTGGCCCGGGGGGAAGCTTTCTTT. It encodes CASSLARGEAFF.

The gene calls are TRBV29-1 and TRBJ2-5; weak D call: TRBD1 (6 bases). The CDR3 consists of 13 residues. V lost 2 bases and J lost 5, with 12 bases in between. Germline CDR1 is SQVTM and CDR2 is ANQGSEA. CDR3 sequence: CSVELTQGETQYF. The DNA of the CDR3 is TGCAGCGTTGAATTAACCCAGGGGGAGACCCAGTACTTC.